Listed here are 5 T cell receptor beta chains from one sample, sequenced in a study of blood T cells in healthy people across ages. Together with a sample-barcoded 5' primer, a J-beta primer mix was included in a second PCR lasting about 6 to 11 cycles. Using its own MiXCR run on the 5' RACE reads, TCRdb lists one record per CDR3 protein. The sample contains some 790,000 distinct CDR3 sequences, 29% of which appear only once. Sequencing used blood. Receptor source: a woman aged 80 or over in good health.

The CDR3 DNA sequence: TGCAGCGTTGAGCGGGACTCGGGAGCTGAGCAGTACTTC. It specifies CSVERDSGAEQYF. The chain has TRBV29-1 and TRBJ2-7, with TRBD2 as a possible D gene (6 bases). The germline CDR1 and CDR2 sequences are SQVTM and ANQGSEA. Between the trimmed V and J ends, which lost 3 bases and 7 bases, there was a span of 16 bases. The CDR3 spans 13 residues.

The rearrangement uses TRBV7-3 and TRBJ2-7; no firm D call. The germline V gene encodes CDR1 SGHTA and CDR2 FQGTGA. CDR3 length: 13 amino acids. Trimming took off 5 bases at V and 8 bases at J, with 16 bases between the two ends. The CDR3 DNA follows: TGTGCCAGCAGCCCCCGAGGAATGGTCCAGCAGTACTTC. This encodes CASSPRGMVQQYF.

This clonotype was counted ten times or more. V and J are TRBV27 and TRBJ2-3; D might be TRBD1 (6 bases). Looked up from germline, CDR1 is MNHEY and CDR2 is SMNVEV (reference sequence). The CDR3 is 14 amino acids. Between the trimmed V and J ends, which lost 6 bases and 3 bases, there was a span of 13 bases. The CDR3 bases are TGTGCCAGCAGAAGGGACATGATTACAGATACGCAGTATTTT. Translation gives CASRRDMITDTQYF.

V is TRBV5-1 and J is TRBJ2-1; 11 positions agree with TRBD2. Germline V gene lookup returns CDR1 SGHRS and CDR2 YFSETQ. J lost 2 bases, V lost 1 base, and 5 bases had no gene match. The CDR3 has 17 residues. CDR3 DNA sequence: TGCGCCAGCAGCTTGAGGGGACTAGCGGCTACCTACAATGAGCAGTTCTTC. Translating it yields CASSLRGLAATYNEQFF.

This sequence joins TRBV18 and TRBJ2-3, with TRBD2 matching over 7 bases. J was trimmed by 2 bases and V by 3 bases; bases with no gene match: 8. Germline loops: CDR1 KGHSH, CDR2 LQKENI. This CDR3 is built from 16 residues. The CDR3 region is CASSPTGLGFTDTQYF. CDR3 in DNA: TGTGCCAGCTCACCCACCGGACTAGGTTTCACAGATACGCAGTATTTT.